This T cell receptor (beta chain) was sequenced during a study of Tregs in tolerant kidney transplant recipients. Overall study findings and caveats: Some patients' samples used different primers over time, so nucleotide sequences weren't comparable. Antigen-driven expansion was suggested because donor-specific Tregs expanded more than all Tregs in tolerant patients.

The V gene end was trimmed by 0 bases and the J gene end by 7 bases; junction bases not matched to a gene: 11. The CDR3 covers 17 residues. This clone showed up just once. Its antigen remains unknown. Only in-frame clones appear in the TCRdb table, and some are missing; sequencing was by immunoSEQ multiplex PCR. The sample includes some 71,000 clones, around 90% of them seen just once. The sequencing here drew on CD4+ T cells from blood, taken before the transplant. The receptor's source is a human donor who received a combined kidney and bone marrow transplant. The gene calls are TRBV23-1 and TRBJ2-2, with TRBD1 identical over 7 bases. TRBV23-1 belongs to the ORF category, with a function that is uncertain. The CDR3 nucleotides are TGCGCCAGCAGTCAATCGTGGACCAGGGGGTTCCGCGGGGAGCTGTTTTTT. This codes for CASSQSWTRGFRGELFF.